The rows below give T cell receptor beta chains drawn from one sample of a study of blood T cell repertoires in COVID-19. Generated by immunoSEQ multiplex PCR, the TCRdb table keeps only in-frame clones and is missing some. Of roughly 140,000 clones listed, under 90% are singletons. The sequencing input was peripheral blood. The receptors shown here come from a human donor in a cohort sampled during active COVID-19. Each CDR3 is given with its conserved first and last residue. D genes are given only for firm matches.

V	D	J	DNA	CDR3
TRBV10-3	-	TRBJ1-3	TGTGCCATCAGTGAAGGGGAATGGCCTGGAAACACCATATATTTT	CAISEGEWPGNTIYF
TRBV4-3	-	TRBJ2-7	TGCGCCAGCAGCCTGACCCGTATAACAGCCTCAGAGCAGTACTTC	CASSLTRITASEQYF